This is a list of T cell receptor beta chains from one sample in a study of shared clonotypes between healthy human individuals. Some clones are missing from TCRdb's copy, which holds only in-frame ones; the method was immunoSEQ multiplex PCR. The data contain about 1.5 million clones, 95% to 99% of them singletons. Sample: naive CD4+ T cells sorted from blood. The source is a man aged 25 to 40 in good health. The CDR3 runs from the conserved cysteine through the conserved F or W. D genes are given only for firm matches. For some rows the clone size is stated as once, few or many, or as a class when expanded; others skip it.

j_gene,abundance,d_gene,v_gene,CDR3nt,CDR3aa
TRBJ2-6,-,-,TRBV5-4,TGTGCCAGCAGCTTTTTCAGGGACTCTGGGGCCAACGTCCTGACTTTC,CASSFFRDSGANVLTF
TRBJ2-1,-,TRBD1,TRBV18,TGTGCCAGCTCACCATCGTTGGTATACTCCGACAGGGGGGACTTGAACAATGAGCAGTTCTTC,CASSPSLVYSDRGDLNNEQFF
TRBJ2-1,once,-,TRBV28,TGTGCCAGCAGTCAGGGACATCAGGTTGTCAATGAGCAGTTCTTC,CASSQGHQVVNEQFF
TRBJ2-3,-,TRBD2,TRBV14,TGTGCCAGCAGCCAAGGGGGACTAGCGGGTGCAGATACGCAGTATTTT,CASSQGGLAGADTQYF
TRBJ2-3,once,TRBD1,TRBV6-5,TGTGCCAGCAGTTACCTCGGCAGGGGGGATACGCAGTATTTT,CASSYLGRGDTQYF
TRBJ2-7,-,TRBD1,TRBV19,TGTGCCAGTAGTATGAAACAGGGGGCTGGAGAGCAGTACTTC,CASSMKQGAGEQYF
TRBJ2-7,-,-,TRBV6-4,TGTGCCAGCAGTGATCTCACAGGGCGATGGTACGAGCAGTACTTC,CASSDLTGRWYEQYF
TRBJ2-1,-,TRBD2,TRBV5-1,TGCGCCAGCAGCTTGGTCCTAGCGGGGAATAATGAGCAGTTCTTC,CASSLVLAGNNEQFF
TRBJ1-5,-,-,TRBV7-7,TGTGCCAGCAGCTTATACGCGGGGCAGCCCCAGCATTTT,CASSLYAGQPQHF
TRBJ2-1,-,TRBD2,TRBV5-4,TGTGCCAGCAGCAGGACTAGCGATCCTTCCAATGAGCAGTTCTTC,CASSRTSDPSNEQFF
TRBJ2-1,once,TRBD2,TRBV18,TGTGCCAGCTCACCGGACGGGGGACTAGCGGGTTACAATGAGCAGTTCTTC,CASSPDGGLAGYNEQFF
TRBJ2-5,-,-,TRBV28,TGTGCCAGCAGTTACGGGACGGGGTACCAAGAGACCCAGTACTTC,CASSYGTGYQETQYF
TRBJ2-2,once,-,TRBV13,TGTGCCAGCAGCCGACGGGCCGGGGAGCTGTTTTTT,CASSRRAGELFF
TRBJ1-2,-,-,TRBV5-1,TGCGCCAGCAGGCAAGGGGCAGGGGACTATGGCTACACCTTC,CASRQGAGDYGYTF
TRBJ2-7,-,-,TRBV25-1,TGTGCCAGCAGCTTCTTCTACGAGCAGTACTTC,CASSFFYEQYF
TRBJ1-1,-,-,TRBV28,TGTGCCAGCAGTTTAGCGGACACTGAAGCTTTCTTT,CASSLADTEAFF
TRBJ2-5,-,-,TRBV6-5,TGTGCCAGCAGTTATTCTGAGTTAATCCAAGAGACCCAGTACTTC,CASSYSELIQETQYF
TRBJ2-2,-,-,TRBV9,TGTGCCAGCTGTCGAGGGACCTGGGACACCGGGGAGCTGTTTTTT,CASCRGTWDTGELFF
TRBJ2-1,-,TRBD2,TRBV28,TGTGCCAGCAGTTCCGTAGCGGGAGGCTCCTACAATGAGCAGTTCTTC,CASSSVAGGSYNEQFF
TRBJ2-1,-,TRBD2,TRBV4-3,TGCGCCAGCAGCCAACGAGCGGGGAACAAATACAATGAGCAGTTCTTC,CASSQRAGNKYNEQFF
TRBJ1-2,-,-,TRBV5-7,TGTGCCAGCGTAATCCCTGCCCGGGACTCGGGAATATTC,CASVIPARDSGIF
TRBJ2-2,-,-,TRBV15,TGTGCCACCAGCAGTGCCTACCGGCAGTGGTCTCCGAGCGGGGAGCTGTTTTTT,CATSSAYRQWSPSGELFF
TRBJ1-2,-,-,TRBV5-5,TGTGCCAGCAGCTTGGAAGCGGGCCAGTATGGCTACACCTTC,CASSLEAGQYGYTF
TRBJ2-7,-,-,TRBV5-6,TGTGCCAGCAGCTTGGGCACCCGGGGGCGACTAGAAGCCTACGAGCAGTACTTC,CASSLGTRGRLEAYEQYF
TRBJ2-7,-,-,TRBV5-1,TGCGCCAGCAGCGAGTTGTCTAGGGTCTCAACCTACGAGCAGTACTTC,CASSELSRVSTYEQYF
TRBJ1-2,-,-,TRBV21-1,TGTGCCAGCAGCAAGGACAGCCTCCCTACTAACTATGGCTACACCTTC,CASSKDSLPTNYGYTF
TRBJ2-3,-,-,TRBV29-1,TGCAGCGTTGAGCGGGGGCTGGGCGGCACAGATACGCAGTATTTT,CSVERGLGGTDTQYF
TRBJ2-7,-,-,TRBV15,TGTGCCACCAGCAGAGGCAGGGCCGACTCCTACGAGCAGTACTTC,CATSRGRADSYEQYF
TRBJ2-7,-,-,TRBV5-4,TGTGCCAGCAGCTTGGGTCCCTCCTTCAAAGGAGAGCAGTACTTC,CASSLGPSFKGEQYF
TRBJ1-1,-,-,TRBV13,TGTGCCAGCAGCCCGGGGGGCTTTGGGGTGCGGGAAGCTTTCTTT,CASSPGGFGVREAFF
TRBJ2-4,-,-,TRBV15,TGTGCCACCAGCAGAGATCTTCTGGCAGCCAAAAACATTCAGTACTTC,CATSRDLLAAKNIQYF
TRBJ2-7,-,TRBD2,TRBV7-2,TGTGCCAGCAGCCATAGGACTAGCGGGAGCTACGAGCAGTACTTC,CASSHRTSGSYEQYF
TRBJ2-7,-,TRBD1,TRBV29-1,TGCAGCTTCTCCCCGGGACAGGGATCCTACGAGCAGTACTTC,CSFSPGQGSYEQYF
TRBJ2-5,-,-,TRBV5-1,TGCGCCAGCAGCTTTGTCCAGGGAGAGACCCAGTACTTC,CASSFVQGETQYF
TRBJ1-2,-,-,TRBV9,TGTGCCAGCAGCCCACAGGACACCCCCTATGGCTACACCTTC,CASSPQDTPYGYTF
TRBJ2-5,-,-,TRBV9,TGTGCCAGCAGCCCCGCGGGACGCCAAGAGACCCAGTACTTC,CASSPAGRQETQYF
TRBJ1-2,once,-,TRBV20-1,TGCAGTGTGGGGGGGCTTTACACCTTC,CSVGGLYTF
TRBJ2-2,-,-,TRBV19,TGTGCCAGTAGTATCTACGGGGAGCTGTTTTTT,CASSIYGELFF
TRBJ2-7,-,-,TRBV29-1,TGCAGCGTTGCGGTCAGATCCTACGAGCAGTACTTC,CSVAVRSYEQYF
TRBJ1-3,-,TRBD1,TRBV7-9,TGTGCCAGCAGCCCCGGGACAGTCTCTGGAAACACCATATATTTT,CASSPGTVSGNTIYF
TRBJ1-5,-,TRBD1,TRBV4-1,TGCGCCAGCAGCTTGTCGGGACAGTATAGCAATCAGCCCCAGCATTTT,CASSLSGQYSNQPQHF
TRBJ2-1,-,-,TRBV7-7,TGTGCTAGCAGCTTAGGGCTGAACTCCTACAATGAGCAGTTCTTC,CASSLGLNSYNEQFF
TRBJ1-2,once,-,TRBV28,TGTGCCAGCAGCCTTGGTGGGGGGGCAAGTTATGGCTACACCTTC,CASSLGGGASYGYTF
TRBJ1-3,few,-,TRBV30,TGTGCCTGCAAACTTGCTGCTGGAAACACCATATATTTT,CACKLAAGNTIYF
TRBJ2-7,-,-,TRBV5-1,TGCGCCAGCAGCAAGAACCCACAGGGTGCCTACGAGCAGTACTTC,CASSKNPQGAYEQYF